This passage covers 18 T cell receptor beta chains from one sample sequenced in a study of blood T cell repertoires in COVID-19 (dated by TCRdb to between 2020 and 2021). Libraries were made using the immunoSEQ multiplex PCR assay. TCRdb provides this immuneACCESS table in a form limited to in-frame rearrangements. Some clones are lacking; in checked studies, under half of them reflect an unresolved V gene, and why the rest are absent is not known. This sample holds about 260,000 clones; less than 90% were observed only once. The top ten clonotypes cover just under 2% of the sample. Source material: peripheral blood. The origin of the receptors is a man aged 25-45 years with active or convalescent COVID-19.

The rearrangement links TRBV5-1 to TRBJ2-7, with 9 nucleotides matching TRBD1. The germline gives CDR1 SGHRS, CDR2 YFSETQ. V lost 2 bases to trimming and J lost 3 bases; unmatched junction nucleotides: 6. The CDR3 spans 15 residues. The CDR3 sequence: CASSFGTGGIYEQYF. The CDR3 region has the DNA TGCGCCAGCAGCTTCGGAACAGGGGGCATCTACGAGCAGTACTTC. The full variable domain, rest sourced from reference TRBV5-1 and TRBJ2-7, is KAGVTQTPRYLIKTRGQQVTLSCSPISGHRSVSWYQQTPGQGLQFLFEYFSETQRNKGNFPGRFSGRQFSNSRSEMNVSTLELGDSALYLCASSFGTGGIYEQYFGPGTRLTVT.

The V gene is TRBV3-1 (or the pseudogene TRBV3-2), the J gene TRBJ2-1; TRBD2 aligns across 7 bases. V shed 4 bases, J shed 8 bases, and the junction held 11 bases outside the gene matches. Germline-derived CDR1 and CDR2 are LGHDT and YNNKEL (reference sequence). This CDR3 has 15 amino acids. The CDR3: CASSLSTSPLDEQFF. The CDR3 DNA reads TGTGCCAGCAGCCTATCGACTAGCCCATTGGATGAGCAGTTCTTC.

The chain recombines TRBV5-1 with TRBJ1-6; D call uncertain. Trimming removed 0 bases at V and 6 bases at J, with 10 bases between. Germline CDR1 reads SGHRS; CDR2 reads YFSETQ. The CDR3 runs to 15 residues. This CDR3 reads CASSLDPQPNSPLHF. The CDR3 coding sequence is TGCGCCAGCAGCTTGGATCCACAGCCTAATTCACCCCTCCACTTT.

This clone has just one count. The chain has TRBV10-3 and TRBJ2-3; 13 bases agree with TRBD2. This CDR3 spans 16 amino acids. The V segment lost 6 bases and the J segment 2 bases; nucleotides outside the gene matches: 5. Per germline, CDR1 ENHRY and CDR2 SYGVKD. CDR3 amino acids: CAIRAGLAGDTDTQYF. CDR3 DNA: TGTGCCATCAGGGCAGGACTAGCGGGGGACACAGATACGCAGTATTTT.

Here the CDR3 DNA reads TGTGCCAGCAGTACACAGGGGAACAATCAGCCCCAGCATTTT. It translates to CASSTQGNNQPQHF. This rearrangement joins TRBV6-5 to TRBJ1-5; 7 positions agree with TRBD1. V lost 5 bases to trimming and J lost 3 bases; unmatched junction nucleotides: 4. The germline V gene encodes CDR1 MNHEY and CDR2 SVGAGI. The length of the CDR3 is 14 residues.

The chain combines TRBV7-6 with TRBJ1-6, with 9 bases fitting TRBD1. CDR3 size: 15 residues. Trimming took 6 bases from V and 10 from J; bases not matched to a gene: 10. The germline gives CDR1 SGHVS, CDR2 FNYEAQ. The CDR3 bases are TGTGCCAGCAGTGACCTGGGGACAGGGTGGTCACCCCTCCACTTT. Translated, it gives CASSDLGTGWSPLHF.

V is TRBV5-8 and J is TRBJ2-7; the D is unclear. CDR1 is SGHTS, CDR2 YDEGEE, per germline. The CDR3 covers 14 residues. V was shortened by 2 bases and J by 2 bases, with 11 bases between the two germline ends. CDR3 in amino acids: CASSFGVPTYEQYF. CDR3 nucleotides: TGTGCCAGCAGCTTTGGTGTTCCTACCTACGAGCAGTACTTC.

V and J are TRBV4-1 and TRBJ1-2; maybe TRBD1 (5 bases). Germline CDR1 reads MGHRA; CDR2 reads YSYEKL. The CDR3 consists of 15 residues. Trimming shortened V by 4 bases and J by 0 bases, and 12 bases separated the two germline ends. In nucleotides, the CDR3 is TGCGCCAGCAGCCTTGGACACGCAGCTAACTATGGCTACACCTTC. Translation: CASSLGHAANYGYTF.

The chain has TRBV11-2 and TRBJ1-6; possibly TRBD1 for D (6 bases). This CDR3 spans 15 amino acids. Trimming removed 1 base from V and 10 bases from J, with 14 bases in between. Germline V lookup: CDR1 SGHAT, CDR2 FQNNGV. The CDR3 DNA follows: TGTGCCAGCAGCTTAGTCCCAGGGGAGGGCTCACCCCTCCACTTT. Translated: CASSLVPGEGSPLHF.

V and J are TRBV3-1 (or the pseudogene TRBV3-2) and TRBJ1-3, with D uncertain. Germline values: CDR1 LGHDT, CDR2 YNNKEL (reference sequence). The CDR3 sequence is 12 residues long. Deletions cut 4 bases from V and 8 bases from J, with 9 bases between. CDR3 in DNA: TGTGCCAGCAGCCTAATTTCCGACACCATATATTTT. Amino acids: CASSLISDTIYF.

This clone was detected only once. The V and J genes are TRBV5-1 and TRBJ1-6; 10 nucleotides match TRBD1. Germline V gene sequence: CDR1 SGHRS, CDR2 YFSETQ. The junction had 11 bases not matched to a gene; V was cut back by 4 bases and J by 10 bases. CDR3 size: 16 residues. In DNA form, the CDR3 reads TGCGCCAGCAGCCCCGACGGGACAGGGGAGAAATCACCCCTCCACTTT. Amino acid sequence: CASSPDGTGEKSPLHF.

The CDR3 region is CASSEGAASYEQYF. The CDR3 DNA follows: TGTGCCAGCAGTGAAGGGGCCGCGTCCTACGAGCAGTACTTC. The chain employs TRBV6-1 and TRBJ2-7, with unresolved D. V gave up 1 base and J gave up 1 base, with 8 bases separating them. CDR3 length equals 14 residues. Germline V gene lookup returns CDR1 MNHNS and CDR2 SASEGT.

The chain uses TRBV5-5 and TRBJ1-2; TRBD1 agrees at 9 bases. Germline V CDR1 and CDR2: SGHKS, YYEKEE (reference sequence). The ends lost 0 bases at V and 0 bases at J; junction bases unmatched: 9. This CDR3 has 18 residues. Here the CDR3 DNA reads TGTGCCAGCAGCTTGGACAGGGGGCGGATGGTTTCTAACTATGGCTACACCTTC. This encodes CASSLDRGRMVSNYGYTF.

This chain connects TRBV7-9 to TRBJ2-3; no definite D call. The CDR3 consists of 14 residues. Germline-derived CDR1 and CDR2 are SEHNR and FQNEAQ (reference sequence). Trimming took off 1 base at V and 1 base at J, with 6 bases between the two ends. CDR3 nucleotides: TGTGCCAGCAGCTTAGGAGCCGGCACAGATACGCAGTATTTT. Residues: CASSLGAGTDTQYF.

The V and J genes are TRBV7-6 and TRBJ1-2; 11 bases line up with TRBD1. V lost 3 bases, J lost 4 bases, and 1 base stayed unmatched. The CDR3 is 14 residues long. Germline CDR1 SGHVS, CDR2 FNYEAQ. DNA for the CDR3: TGTGCCAGCAGCTTGGGACAGGGGGTCTATGGCTACACCTTC. This gives the protein CASSLGQGVYGYTF.

This rearrangement joins TRBV29-1 to TRBJ1-1; TRBD1 might be the D (6 bases). Germline V gene sequence: CDR1 SQVTM, CDR2 ANQGSEA. V was trimmed by 3 bases and J by 5 bases, leaving 13 bases between them. The CDR3 consists of 13 residues. CDR3 nucleotides: TGCAGCGTTGAGGTGGGAGGGGGTACTGAAGCTTTCTTT. Translation: CSVEVGGGTEAFF.

The V gene is TRBV7-2, the J gene TRBJ1-4; D uncertain. Germline CDR1 is SGHTA and CDR2 is FQGNSA. CDR3 length equals 11 residues. The V end was cut by 3 bases, the J end by 10 bases, with 6 bases between. CDR3 loop: CASSLTGKLFF. The CDR3 nucleotides read TGTGCCAGCAGCTTGACTGGAAAACTGTTTTTT.

V usage is TRBV2 and J usage is TRBJ2-4; 7 nucleotides agree with TRBD2. The V gene end was trimmed by 8 bases and the J gene end by 1 base; junction bases not matched to a gene: 5. Germline-derived CDR1 and CDR2 are SNHLY and FYNNEI. The CDR3 spans 14 residues. CDR3: CASRDYSAKNIQYF. CDR3 bases: TGTGCCAGCCGGGACTATTCTGCCAAAAACATTCAGTACTTC.